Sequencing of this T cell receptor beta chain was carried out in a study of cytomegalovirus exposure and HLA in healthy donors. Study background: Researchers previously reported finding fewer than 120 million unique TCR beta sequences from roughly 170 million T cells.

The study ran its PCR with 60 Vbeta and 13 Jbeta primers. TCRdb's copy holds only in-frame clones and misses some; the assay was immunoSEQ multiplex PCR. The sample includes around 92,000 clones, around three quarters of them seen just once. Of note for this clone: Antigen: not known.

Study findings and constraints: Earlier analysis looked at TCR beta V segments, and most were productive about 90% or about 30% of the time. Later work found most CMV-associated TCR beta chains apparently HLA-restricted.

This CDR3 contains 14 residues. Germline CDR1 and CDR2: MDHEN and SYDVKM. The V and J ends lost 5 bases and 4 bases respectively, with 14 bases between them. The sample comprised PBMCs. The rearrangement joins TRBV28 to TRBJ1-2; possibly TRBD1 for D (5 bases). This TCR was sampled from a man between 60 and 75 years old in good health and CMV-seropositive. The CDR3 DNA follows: TGTGCCAGCAGTCTTACCTCGGGACTCTATGGCTACACCTTC. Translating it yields CASSLTSGLYGYTF.